The text below deals with one TCR beta chain. Its antigen is currently unknown. The naive CD8 population came from CD45RO-negative cells selected for CCR7, without terminally differentiated effector memory CD45RA+ cells. This specimen belongs to a study of shared clonotypes between healthy human individuals. Findings and caveats of the study: Of the naive CD4 clonotypes, roughly 5% were shared across several donors. It was only blood that was sampled, and tissue repertoires likely differ.

Only in-frame clones appear in the TCRdb table, and some are missing; sequencing was by immunoSEQ multiplex PCR. The table includes some 1,900,000 clones, just under 95% detected once. Germline loops: CDR1 MGHDK, CDR2 SYGVNS. Trimming removed 7 bases from V and 8 bases from J, with 11 bases in between. The CDR3 contains 11 residues. Sequenced sample: naive CD8+ T cells sorted from blood. The V gene is TRBV25-1, the J gene TRBJ2-5; D assignment may be TRBD1 or TRBD2 (5 bases each). The receptor's source is a man between 18 and 35 years old in good health. CDR3 bases: TGTGCCAGCACCTGGGGGAAAACCCAGTACTTC. Its protein is CASTWGKTQYF.